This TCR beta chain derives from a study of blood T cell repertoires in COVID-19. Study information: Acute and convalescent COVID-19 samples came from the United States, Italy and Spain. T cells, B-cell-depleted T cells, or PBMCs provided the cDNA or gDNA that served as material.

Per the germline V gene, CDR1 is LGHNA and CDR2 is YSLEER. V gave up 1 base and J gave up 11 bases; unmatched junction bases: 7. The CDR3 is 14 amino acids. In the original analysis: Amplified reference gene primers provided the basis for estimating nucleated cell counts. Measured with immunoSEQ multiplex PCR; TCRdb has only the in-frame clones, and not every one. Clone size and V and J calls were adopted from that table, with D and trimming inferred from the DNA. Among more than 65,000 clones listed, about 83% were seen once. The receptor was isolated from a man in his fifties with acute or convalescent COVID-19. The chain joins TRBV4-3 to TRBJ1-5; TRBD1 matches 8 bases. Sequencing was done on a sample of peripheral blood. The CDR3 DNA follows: TGCGCCAGCAGCCAAGGGACAGGGCCTTCGGCCCAGCATTTT. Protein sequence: CASSQGTGPSAQHF.